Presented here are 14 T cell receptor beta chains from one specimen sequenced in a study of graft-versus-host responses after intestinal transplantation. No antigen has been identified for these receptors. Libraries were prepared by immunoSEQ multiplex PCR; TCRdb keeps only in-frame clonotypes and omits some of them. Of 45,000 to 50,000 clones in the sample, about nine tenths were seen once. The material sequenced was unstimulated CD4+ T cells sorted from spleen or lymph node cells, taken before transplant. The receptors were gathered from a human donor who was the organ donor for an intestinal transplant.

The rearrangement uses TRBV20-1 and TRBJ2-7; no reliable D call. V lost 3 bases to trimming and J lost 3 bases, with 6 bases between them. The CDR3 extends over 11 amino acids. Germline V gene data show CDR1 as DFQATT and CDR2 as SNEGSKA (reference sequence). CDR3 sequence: CSASVVYEQYF. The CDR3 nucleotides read TGCAGTGCTAGTGTGGTCTACGAGCAGTACTTC.

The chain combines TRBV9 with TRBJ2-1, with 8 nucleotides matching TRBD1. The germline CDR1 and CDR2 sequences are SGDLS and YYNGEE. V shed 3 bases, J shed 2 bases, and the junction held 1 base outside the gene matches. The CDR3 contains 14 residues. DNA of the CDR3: TGTGCCAGCAGCGGGACAGGGACCTACAATGAGCAGTTCTTC. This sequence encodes CASSGTGTYNEQFF. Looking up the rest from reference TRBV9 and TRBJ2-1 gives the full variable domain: DSGVTQTPKHLITATGQRVTLRCSPRSGDLSVYWYQQSLDQGLQFLIQYYNGEERAKGNILERFSAQQFPDLHSELNLSSLELGDSALYFCASSGTGTYNEQFFGPGTRLTVL.

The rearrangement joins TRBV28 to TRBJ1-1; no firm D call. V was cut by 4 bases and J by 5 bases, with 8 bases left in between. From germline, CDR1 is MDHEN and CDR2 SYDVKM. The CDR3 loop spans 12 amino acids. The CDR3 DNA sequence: TGTGCCAGCAGTTCCCAGACGACTGAAGCTTTCTTT. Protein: CASSSQTTEAFF. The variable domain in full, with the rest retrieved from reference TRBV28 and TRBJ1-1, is DVKVTQSSRYLVKRTGEKVFLECVQDMDHENMFWYRQDPGLGLRLIYFSYDVKMKEKGDIPEGYSVSREKKERFSLILESASTNQTSMYLCASSSQTTEAFFGQGTRLTVV.

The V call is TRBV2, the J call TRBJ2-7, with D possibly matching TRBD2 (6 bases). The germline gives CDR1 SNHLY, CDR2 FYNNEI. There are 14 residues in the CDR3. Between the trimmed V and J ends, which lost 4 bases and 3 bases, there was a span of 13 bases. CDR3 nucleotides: TGTGCCAGCAGTGCGACTAGGCAGGACTACGAGCAGTACTTC. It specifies CASSATRQDYEQYF.

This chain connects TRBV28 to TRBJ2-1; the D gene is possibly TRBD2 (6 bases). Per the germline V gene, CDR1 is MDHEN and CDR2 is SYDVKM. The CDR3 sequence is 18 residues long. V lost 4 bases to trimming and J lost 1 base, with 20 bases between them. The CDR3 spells CASSSPGLTKFSYNEQFF. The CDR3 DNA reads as TGTGCCAGCAGTTCCCCGGGACTGACTAAATTTTCCTACAATGAGCAGTTCTTC.

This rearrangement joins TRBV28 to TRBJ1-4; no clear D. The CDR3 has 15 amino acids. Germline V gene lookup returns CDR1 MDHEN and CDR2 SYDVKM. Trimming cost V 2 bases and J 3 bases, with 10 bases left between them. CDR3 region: CASSLPIAANEKLFF. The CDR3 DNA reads TGTGCCAGCAGTTTACCGATAGCGGCTAATGAAAAACTGTTTTTT. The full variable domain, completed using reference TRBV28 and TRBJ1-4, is DVKVTQSSRYLVKRTGEKVFLECVQDMDHENMFWYRQDPGLGLRLIYFSYDVKMKEKGDIPEGYSVSREKKERFSLILESASTNQTSMYLCASSLPIAANEKLFFGSGTQLSVL.

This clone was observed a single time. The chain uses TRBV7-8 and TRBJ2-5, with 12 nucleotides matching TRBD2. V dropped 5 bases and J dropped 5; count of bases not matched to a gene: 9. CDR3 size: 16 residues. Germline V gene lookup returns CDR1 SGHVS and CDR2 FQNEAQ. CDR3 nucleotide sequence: TGTGCCAGCAGCCGTCACCGACTAGCGGGAGTGGAGACCCAGTACTTC. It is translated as CASSRHRLAGVETQYF. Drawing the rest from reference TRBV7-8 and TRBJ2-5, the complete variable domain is GAGVSQSPRYKVAKRGQDVALRCDPISGHVSLFWYQQALGQGPEFLTYFQNEAQLDKSGLPSDRFFAERPEGSVSTLKIQRTQQEDSAVYLCASSRHRLAGVETQYFGPGTRLLVL.

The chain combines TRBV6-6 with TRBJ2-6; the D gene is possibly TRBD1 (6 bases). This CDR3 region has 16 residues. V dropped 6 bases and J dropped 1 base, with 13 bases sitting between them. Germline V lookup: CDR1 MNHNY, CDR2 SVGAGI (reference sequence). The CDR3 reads CASRGQSTSGANVLTF. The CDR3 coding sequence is TGTGCCAGCAGAGGACAGAGTACTTCTGGGGCCAACGTCCTGACTTTC.

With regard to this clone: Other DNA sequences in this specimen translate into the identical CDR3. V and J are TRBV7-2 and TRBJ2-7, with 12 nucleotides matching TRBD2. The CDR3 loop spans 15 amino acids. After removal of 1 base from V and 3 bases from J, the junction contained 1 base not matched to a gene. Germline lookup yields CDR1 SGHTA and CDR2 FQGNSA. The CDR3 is CASSLVTSGSYEQYF. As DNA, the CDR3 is TGTGCCAGCAGCTTAGTGACTAGCGGGAGCTACGAGCAGTACTTC.

The CDR3 region is CASSYRTSGGNEQFF. The CDR3 DNA reads as TGTGCCAGCAGTTACCGGACTAGCGGGGGCAATGAGCAGTTCTTC. The chain is built from TRBV6-5 and TRBJ2-1; 13 bases are a match to TRBD2. The CDR3 has 15 amino acids. Trimming cost V 2 bases and J 6 bases; bases outside gene matches: 1. In germline, CDR1 is MNHEY, CDR2 SVGAGI.

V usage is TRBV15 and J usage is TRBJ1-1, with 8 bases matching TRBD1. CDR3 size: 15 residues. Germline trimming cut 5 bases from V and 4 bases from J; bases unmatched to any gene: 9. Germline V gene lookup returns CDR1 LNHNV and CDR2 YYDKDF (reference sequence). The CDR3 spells CATSGRDRGGTEAFF. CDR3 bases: TGTGCCACCAGCGGACGAGACAGGGGTGGCACTGAAGCTTTCTTT.

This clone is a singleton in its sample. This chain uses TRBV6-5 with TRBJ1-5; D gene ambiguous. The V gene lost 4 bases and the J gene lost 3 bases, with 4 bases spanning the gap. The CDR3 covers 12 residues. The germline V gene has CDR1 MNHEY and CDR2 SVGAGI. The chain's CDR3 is CASSLDNQPQHF. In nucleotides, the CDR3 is TGTGCCAGCAGTTTGGACAATCAGCCCCAGCATTTT.

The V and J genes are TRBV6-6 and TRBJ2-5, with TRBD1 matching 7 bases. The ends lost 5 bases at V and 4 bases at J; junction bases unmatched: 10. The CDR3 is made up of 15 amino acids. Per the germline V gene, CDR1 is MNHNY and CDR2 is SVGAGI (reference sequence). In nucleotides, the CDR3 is TGTGCCAGCAGTCCCCGAAGAGGGGGCGTAGAGACCCAGTACTTC. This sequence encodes CASSPRRGGVETQYF.

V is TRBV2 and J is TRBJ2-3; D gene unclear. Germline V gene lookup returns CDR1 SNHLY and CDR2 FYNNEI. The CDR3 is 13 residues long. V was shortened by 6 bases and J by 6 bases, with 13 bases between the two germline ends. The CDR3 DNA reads TGTGCCAGCAGCGACGGCCTAGGGGATACGCAGTATTTT. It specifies CASSDGLGDTQYF.